This note documents a single T cell receptor beta chain sequence. What it recognizes is unknown. This record belongs to a study of OX40 agonist ivuxolimab in advanced cancers. Some clones are missing from TCRdb's copy, which holds only in-frame ones; the method was immunoSEQ multiplex PCR. Found here are 75,000 to 95,000 clones, 85% of them singletons; the top ten hold roughly 3.1%. Study observations and caveats: Expanded clones belonging to CD8+ T cells outnumbered, on average, those of CD4+.

CDR1 SEHNR and CDR2 FQNEAQ come from the germline V gene (reference sequence). V was pared by 5 bases and J by 1 base, with 10 bases of the junction left unmatched. The CDR3 is made up of 17 amino acids. This chain joins TRBV7-9 and TRBJ2-1, with 8 bases aligning to TRBD2. Sequencing was performed on CD4+ or CD8+ T cells sorted from blood, taken in a trial of the OX40 agonist ivuxolimab. The receptor was derived from an adult with an advanced solid tumor such as melanoma, head and neck, liver or kidney cancer. The CDR3 region is CASSPRPGTRSYNEQFF. Here the CDR3 DNA reads TGTGCCAGCAGCCCCAGGCCCGGGACTAGGTCCTACAATGAGCAGTTCTTC.